Detailed here is one T cell receptor (beta chain). The data are from a study of blood T cell repertoires in COVID-19. For the study at large: In each case, the material was cDNA or gDNA derived from T cells, B-cell-depleted T cells, or PBMCs.

Germline V gene data show CDR1 as SGHTA and CDR2 as FQGNSA. The V end was cut by 5 bases, the J end by 2 bases, with 16 bases between. CDR3 size: 15 residues. Per the study methods: Reference gene primers were amplified, and this amplification served to estimate nucleated cell counts. TCRdb's copy holds only in-frame clones and misses some; the assay was immunoSEQ multiplex PCR. That table furnishes V, J and clone size, whereas the DNA furnished D and trimming. The sample includes under 70,000 clones, about 89% of them seen just once. V and J are TRBV7-2 and TRBJ2-7, with D perhaps matching TRBD1 (5 bases). The receptor's source is a woman aged 60-75 years with active or convalescent COVID-19. Sample: peripheral blood. In DNA, the CDR3 is TGTGCCAGCAGCCTACGACAGAGACTTACCTACGAGCAGTACTTC. Its protein is CASSLRQRLTYEQYF. The whole variable domain, remainder taken from reference TRBV7-2 and TRBJ2-7, is GAGVSQSPSNKVTEKGKDVELRCDPISGHTALYWYRQSLGQGLEFLIYFQGNSAPDKSGLPSDRFSAERTGGSVSTLTIQRTQQEDSAVYLCASSLRQRLTYEQYFGPGTRLTVT.